Below, one T cell receptor (beta chain) is given with its context. It lacks a known antigen. No per-base quality is available; no much larger clone lies one base away. This entry comes from a study of shared clonotypes between healthy human individuals (TCRdb year 2020). Concerning the study at large: A couple of women and a few men aged 18 to 49 years were included in the cohort. For each donor, CD4 naive and CD4 memory were each run on three plates, CD8 naive on two plates, and CD8 memory on one plate. To estimate repertoire size and how much clonotype sharing occurs between individuals, the study deeply sequenced the blood TCR repertoires of roughly 5 healthy adults. To increase sequencing depth and limit assay-specific biases, different laboratories used diverse techniques to prepare libraries and sequence TCR repertoires. Each donor's leukapheresis produced roughly between roughly 0.85 and 9.5 billion PBMCs.

TCR CDR3 regions were amplified from genomic DNA by multiplex PCR using the deep immunoSEQ assay. For each cell subset, the extracted genomic DNA was distributed evenly across all wells of several immunoSEQ 96-well plates, and each plate served as one replicate. Each replicate PCR for sorted subsets received roughly 0.2 ug genomic DNA, equal to about 30,000 T cell genomes. Purified libraries were quantified with a Qubit 3.0 fluorometer, sized on a Bioanalyzer 2100, and re-quantified with the KAPA Library Quantification kit. Every immunoSEQ 96-well plate was sequenced on a dedicated single-read 150-cycle Illumina NextSeq 550 flow cell. As for the original processing: Because the immunoSEQ output held only junctional sequences and lacked quality scores, the filtering could not match the filtering applied to full-length reads. To assign V/J genes and CDR3, sequences were annotated against IMGT germline references using PyIR, a Python wrapper for IgBLAST v1.9. Reads were filtered out if the reads had weak V/J assignments (E-value above 1e-6), no CDR3, stop codons, out-of-frame junctions, or ambiguous translated residues. A V3J clonotype was defined by an identical inferred V gene, J gene, and CDR3 amino acid sequence. The percentage overlap between two repertoires was calculated by dividing the number of shared unique clonotypes by the size of the smaller repertoire. Repertoire richness was assessed with RTK rarefaction, the Chao1 estimator, and Recon v2.1 estimates of unobserved clonotypes. Generation probabilities were computed with OLGA for all TCRbeta clonotypes obtained by the gDNA method from four donors. TCRdb re-hosts the immuneACCESS table, in-frame sequences only. Its copies lack some clones; in the studies checked, an unresolved V gene accounts for under half of them, and the cause for the rest is not known. Clone size and the V and J calls come from that table; the DNA yielded D and trimming. Within this sample are around 1.4 million clones, with 97% to 99% of them counted one time only. 0.36% of the sample lies in the top ten.

Paper-wide results and their limitations: Naive subsets generally had larger estimated clonotype richness than memory subsets did. Pairwise subsampling led to the expectation that sequencing depth would affect the degree of clonotype sharing among donors. Because the study included only a small number of donors, the genetic and exposure-history diversity represented was limited. Compared with non-shared clonotypes, the clonotypes found in all four sorted-subset donors had higher generation probabilities. Only blood was sampled, and tissue TCR repertoires likely differ from those in blood. Rarefaction of sorted-subset datasets indicated incomplete sequencing despite the large sequencing depth. Across a few donors, around 5.4% of naive CD4, roughly 3.5% of naive CD8, 2.3% of memory CD4, and over 0.35% of memory CD8 clonotypes were shared.

The germline V gene provides CDR1 MNHNS and CDR2 SASEGT. The cysteine opens and the phenylalanine closes a CDR3 of 13 amino acids. The CDR3 DNA has 39 bases and is translated from base 1. V drops 7 bases and J drops 4 bases, leaving 11 bases in between. The donors were healthy, HIV-negative adults who had no recently reported acute infections or vaccinations. Every donor was a Caucasian adult living in Nashville, Tennessee, USA. Magnetic negative selection was used to enrich CD4+ T cells, after which naive cells were positively selected on CD45RA and the negative fraction became the memory subset. Blood was obtained by leukapheresis, after which PBMCs were separated by Ficoll-Histopaque density gradient centrifugation and cryopreserved in liquid nitrogen vapor phase. Purity and quantity of every magnetically sorted T cell population were checked by analytical flow cytometry. Genomic DNA was isolated from every sorted fraction and measured by UV absorbance on a Nanodrop 2000c.

Sequenced material: naive CD4+ T cells sorted from blood. In the paper's terms, the cell subset or site label means: CD45RA+ positively selected. The receptor's source is a man aged 30-40 years in good health. The rearranged chain carries TRBV6-1 and TRBJ1-5, with TRBD1 perhaps the D gene, on 6 matching bases. The sequenced DNA: TGTGCCAGCAATGTGGACAGAAATCAGCCCCAGCATTTT. Translated, it gives CASNVDRNQPQHF.